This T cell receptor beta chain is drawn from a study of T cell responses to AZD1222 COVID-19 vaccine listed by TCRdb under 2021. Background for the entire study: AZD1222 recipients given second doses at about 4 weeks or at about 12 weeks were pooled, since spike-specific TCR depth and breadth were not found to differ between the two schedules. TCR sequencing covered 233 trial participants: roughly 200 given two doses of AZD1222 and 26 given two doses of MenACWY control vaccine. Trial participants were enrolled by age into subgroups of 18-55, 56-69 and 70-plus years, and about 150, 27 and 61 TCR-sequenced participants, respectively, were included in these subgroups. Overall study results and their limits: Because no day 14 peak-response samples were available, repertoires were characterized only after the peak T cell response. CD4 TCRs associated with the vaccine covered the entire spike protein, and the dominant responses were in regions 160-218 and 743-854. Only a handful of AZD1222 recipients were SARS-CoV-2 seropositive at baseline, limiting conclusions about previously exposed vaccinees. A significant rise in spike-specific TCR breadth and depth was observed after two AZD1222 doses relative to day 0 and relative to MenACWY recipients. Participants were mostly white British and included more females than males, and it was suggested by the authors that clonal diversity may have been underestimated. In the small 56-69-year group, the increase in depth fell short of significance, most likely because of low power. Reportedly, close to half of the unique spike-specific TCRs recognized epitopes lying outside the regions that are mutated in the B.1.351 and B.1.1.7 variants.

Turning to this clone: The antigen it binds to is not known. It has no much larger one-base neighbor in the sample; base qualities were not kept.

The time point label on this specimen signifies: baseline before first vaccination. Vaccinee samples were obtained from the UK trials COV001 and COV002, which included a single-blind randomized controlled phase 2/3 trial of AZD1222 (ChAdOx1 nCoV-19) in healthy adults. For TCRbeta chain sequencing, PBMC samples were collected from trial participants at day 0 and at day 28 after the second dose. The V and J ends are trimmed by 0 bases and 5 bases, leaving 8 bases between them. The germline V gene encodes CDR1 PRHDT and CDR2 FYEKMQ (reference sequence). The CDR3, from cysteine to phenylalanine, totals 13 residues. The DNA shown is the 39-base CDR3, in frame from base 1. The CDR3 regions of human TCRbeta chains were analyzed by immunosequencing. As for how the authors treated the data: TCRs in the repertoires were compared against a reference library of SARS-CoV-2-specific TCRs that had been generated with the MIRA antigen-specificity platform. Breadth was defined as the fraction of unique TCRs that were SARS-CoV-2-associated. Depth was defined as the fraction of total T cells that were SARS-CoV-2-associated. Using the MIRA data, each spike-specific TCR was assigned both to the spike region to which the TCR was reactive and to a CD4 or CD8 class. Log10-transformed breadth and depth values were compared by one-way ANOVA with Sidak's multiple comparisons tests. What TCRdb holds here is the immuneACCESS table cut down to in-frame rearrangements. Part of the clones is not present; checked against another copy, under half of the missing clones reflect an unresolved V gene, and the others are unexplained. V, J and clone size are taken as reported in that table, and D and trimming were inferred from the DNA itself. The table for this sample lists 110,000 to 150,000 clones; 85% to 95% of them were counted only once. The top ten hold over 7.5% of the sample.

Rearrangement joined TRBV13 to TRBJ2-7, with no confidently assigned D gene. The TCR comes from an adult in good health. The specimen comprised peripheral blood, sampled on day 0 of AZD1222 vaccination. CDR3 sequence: CASSLGLVHEQYF. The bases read TGTGCCAGCAGCTTAGGCCTTGTGCACGAGCAGTACTTC.